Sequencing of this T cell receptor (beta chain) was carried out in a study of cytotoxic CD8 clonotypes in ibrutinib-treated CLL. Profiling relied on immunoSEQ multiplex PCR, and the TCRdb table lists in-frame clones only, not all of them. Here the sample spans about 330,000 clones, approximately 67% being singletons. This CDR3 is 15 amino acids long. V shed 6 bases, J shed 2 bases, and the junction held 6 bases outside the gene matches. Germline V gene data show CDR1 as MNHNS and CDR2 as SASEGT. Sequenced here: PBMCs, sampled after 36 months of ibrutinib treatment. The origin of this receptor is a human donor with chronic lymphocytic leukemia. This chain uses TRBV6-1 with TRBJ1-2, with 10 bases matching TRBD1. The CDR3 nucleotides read TGTGCCAGCAGATCGAGGACAGGGGGGAACTATGGCTACACCTTC. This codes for CASRSRTGGNYGYTF.